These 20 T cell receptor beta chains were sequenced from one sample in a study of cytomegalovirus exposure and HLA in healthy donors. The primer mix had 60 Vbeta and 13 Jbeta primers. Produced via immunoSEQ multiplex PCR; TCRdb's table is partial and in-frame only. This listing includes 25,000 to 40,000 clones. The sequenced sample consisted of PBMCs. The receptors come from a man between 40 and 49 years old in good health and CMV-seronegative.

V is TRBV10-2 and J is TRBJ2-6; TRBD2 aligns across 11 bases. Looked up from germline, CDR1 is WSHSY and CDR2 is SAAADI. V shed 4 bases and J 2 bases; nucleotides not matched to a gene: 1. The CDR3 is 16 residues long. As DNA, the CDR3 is TGCGCCAGCAGTGGGGGACTAGCGGCTGGGGCCAACGTCCTGACTTTC. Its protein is CASSGGLAAGANVLTF.

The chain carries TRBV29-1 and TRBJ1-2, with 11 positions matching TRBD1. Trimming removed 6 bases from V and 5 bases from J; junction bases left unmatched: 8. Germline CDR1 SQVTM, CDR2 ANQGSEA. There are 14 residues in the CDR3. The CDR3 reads CSVLRGQGAYGYTF. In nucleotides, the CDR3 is TGCAGCGTACTAAGAGGACAGGGGGCTTATGGCTACACCTTC.

The CDR3 loop is CASSLQLMYEQYF. CDR3 in DNA: TGTGCCAGCAGTCTCCAACTTATGTACGAGCAGTACTTC. V usage is TRBV6-1 and J usage is TRBJ2-7; D is ambiguous. CDR1 is MNHNS, CDR2 SASEGT, per germline. CDR3 size: 13 residues. Deletions cut 5 bases from V and 4 bases from J, with 12 bases between.

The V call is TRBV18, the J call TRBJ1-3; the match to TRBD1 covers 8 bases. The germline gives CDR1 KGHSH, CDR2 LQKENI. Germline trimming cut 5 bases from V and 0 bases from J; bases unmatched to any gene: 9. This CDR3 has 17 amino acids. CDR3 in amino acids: CASSSRDRINSGNTIYF. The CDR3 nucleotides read TGTGCCAGCTCATCACGGGACAGGATAAACTCTGGAAACACCATATATTTT.

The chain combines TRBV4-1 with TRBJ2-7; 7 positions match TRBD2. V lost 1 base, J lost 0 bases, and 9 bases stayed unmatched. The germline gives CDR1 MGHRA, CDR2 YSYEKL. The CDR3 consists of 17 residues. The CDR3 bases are TGCGCCAGCAGCCAAGGAGGGTCAGGGACTATCTCCTACGAGCAGTACTTC. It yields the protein CASSQGGSGTISYEQYF.

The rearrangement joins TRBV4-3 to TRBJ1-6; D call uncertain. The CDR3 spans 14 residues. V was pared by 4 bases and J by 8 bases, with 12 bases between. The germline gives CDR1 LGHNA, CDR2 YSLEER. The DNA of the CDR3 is TGCGCCAGCAGCCCTCAGAGGGAGGATTCACCCCTCCACTTT. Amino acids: CASSPQREDSPLHF.

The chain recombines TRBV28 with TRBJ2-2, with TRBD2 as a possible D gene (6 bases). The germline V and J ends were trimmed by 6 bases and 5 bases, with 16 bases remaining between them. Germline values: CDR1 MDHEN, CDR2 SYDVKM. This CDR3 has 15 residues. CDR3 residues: CASSPGGVGTGELFF. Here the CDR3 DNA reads TGTGCCAGCAGCCCCGGGGGAGTGGGGACCGGGGAGCTGTTTTTT.

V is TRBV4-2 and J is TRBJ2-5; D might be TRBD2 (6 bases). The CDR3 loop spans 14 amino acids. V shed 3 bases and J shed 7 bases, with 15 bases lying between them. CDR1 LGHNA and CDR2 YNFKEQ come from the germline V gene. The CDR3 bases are TGTGCCAGCAGCCATGGGACTGGGATTGGGACCCAGTACTTC. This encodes CASSHGTGIGTQYF.

The CDR3 reads CASSSGLAGGADTQYF. The CDR3 bases are TGTGCCAGCAGTTCGGGACTAGCGGGAGGGGCAGATACGCAGTATTTT. The gene calls are TRBV6-6 and TRBJ2-3, with 16 positions matching TRBD2. Germline CDR1 MNHNY, CDR2 SVGAGI (reference sequence). After removal of 4 bases from V and 4 bases from J, the junction contained 2 bases not matched to a gene. The CDR3 length is 16 residues.

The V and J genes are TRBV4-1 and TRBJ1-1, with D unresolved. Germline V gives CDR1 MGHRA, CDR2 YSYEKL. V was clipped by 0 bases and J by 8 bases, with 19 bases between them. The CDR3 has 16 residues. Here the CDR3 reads CASSQETWSYPVEAFF. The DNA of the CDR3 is TGCGCCAGCAGCCAAGAGACATGGTCTTATCCCGTCGAAGCTTTCTTT.

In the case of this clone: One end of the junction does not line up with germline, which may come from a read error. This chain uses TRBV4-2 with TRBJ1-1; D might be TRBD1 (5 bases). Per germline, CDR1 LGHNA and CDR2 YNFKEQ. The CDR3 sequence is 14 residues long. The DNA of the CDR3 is TGTGCCAGCAGCCCCCTGGGGGGGAACTCTGAAGCTTTCTTT. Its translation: CASSPLGGNSEAFF.

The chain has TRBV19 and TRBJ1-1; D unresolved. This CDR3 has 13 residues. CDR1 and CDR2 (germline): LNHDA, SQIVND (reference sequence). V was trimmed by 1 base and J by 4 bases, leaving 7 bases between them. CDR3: CASSIGERTEAFF. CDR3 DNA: TGTGCCAGTAGTATAGGAGAACGCACTGAAGCTTTCTTT. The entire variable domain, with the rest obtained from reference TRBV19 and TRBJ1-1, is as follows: DGGITQSPKYLFRKEGQNVTLSCEQNLNHDAMYWYRQDPGQGLRLIYYSQIVNDFQKGDIAEGYSVSREKKESFPLTVTSAQKNPTAFYLCASSIGERTEAFFGQGTRLTVV.

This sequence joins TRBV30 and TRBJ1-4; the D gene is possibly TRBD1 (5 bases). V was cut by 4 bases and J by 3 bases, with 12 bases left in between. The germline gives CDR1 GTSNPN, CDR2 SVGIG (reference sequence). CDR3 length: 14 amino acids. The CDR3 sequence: CAWNPGGSNEKLFF. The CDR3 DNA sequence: TGTGCCTGGAACCCCGGGGGTTCTAATGAAAAACTGTTTTTT.

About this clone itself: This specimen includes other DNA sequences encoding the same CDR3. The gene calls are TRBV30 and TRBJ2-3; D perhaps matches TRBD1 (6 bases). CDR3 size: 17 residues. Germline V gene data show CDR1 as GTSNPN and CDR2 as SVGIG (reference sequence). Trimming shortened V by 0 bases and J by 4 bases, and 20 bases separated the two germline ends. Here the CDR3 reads CAWSVQGAVKRADTQYF. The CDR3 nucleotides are TGTGCCTGGAGTGTACAGGGCGCGGTAAAGCGCGCAGATACGCAGTATTTT.

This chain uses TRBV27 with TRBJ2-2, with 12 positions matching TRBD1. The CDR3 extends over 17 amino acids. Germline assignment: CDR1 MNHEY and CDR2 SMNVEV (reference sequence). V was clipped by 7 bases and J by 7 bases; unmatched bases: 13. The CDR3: CASTLSPGQGAGGELFF. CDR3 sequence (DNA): TGTGCCAGCACCCTTTCCCCGGGACAGGGGGCCGGCGGGGAGCTGTTTTTT.

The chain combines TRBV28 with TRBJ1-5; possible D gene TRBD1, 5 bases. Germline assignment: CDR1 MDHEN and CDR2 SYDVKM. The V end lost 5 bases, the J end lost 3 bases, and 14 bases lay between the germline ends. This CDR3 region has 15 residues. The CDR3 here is CASSGSPRANQPQHF. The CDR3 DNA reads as TGTGCCAGCAGTGGTTCCCCCAGGGCCAATCAGCCCCAGCATTTT.

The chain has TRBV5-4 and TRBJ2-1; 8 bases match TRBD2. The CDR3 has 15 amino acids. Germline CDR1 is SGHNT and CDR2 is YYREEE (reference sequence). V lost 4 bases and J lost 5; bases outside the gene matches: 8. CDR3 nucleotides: TGTGCCAGCAGCCCAGCTAGCGGGCCTAACAATGAGCAGTTCTTC. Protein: CASSPASGPNNEQFF. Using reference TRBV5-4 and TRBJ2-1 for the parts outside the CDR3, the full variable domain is ETGVTQSPTHLIKTRGQQVTLRCSSQSGHNTVSWYQQALGQGPQFIFQYYREEENGRGNFPPRFSGLQFPNYSSELNVNALELDDSALYLCASSPASGPNNEQFFGPGTRLTVL.

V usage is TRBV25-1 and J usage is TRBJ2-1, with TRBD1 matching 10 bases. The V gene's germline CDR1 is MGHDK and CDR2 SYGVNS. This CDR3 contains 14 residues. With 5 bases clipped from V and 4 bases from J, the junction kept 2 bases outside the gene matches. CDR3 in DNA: TGTGCCAGCAGTCGGACAGGGGGATACAATGAGCAGTTCTTC. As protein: CASSRTGGYNEQFF.

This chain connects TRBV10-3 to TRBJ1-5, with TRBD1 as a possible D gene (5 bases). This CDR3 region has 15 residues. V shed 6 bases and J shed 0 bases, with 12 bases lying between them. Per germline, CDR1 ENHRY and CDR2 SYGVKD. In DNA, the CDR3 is TGTGCCATCAGCCGGGACTTGGGTAGCAATCAGCCCCAGCATTTT. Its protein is CAISRDLGSNQPQHF.

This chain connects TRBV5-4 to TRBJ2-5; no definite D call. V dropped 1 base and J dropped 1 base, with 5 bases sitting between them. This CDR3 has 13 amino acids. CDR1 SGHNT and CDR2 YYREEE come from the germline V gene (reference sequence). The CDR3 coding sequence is TGTGCCAGCAGCTTGTCCATCCAAGAGACCCAGTACTTC. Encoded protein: CASSLSIQETQYF.